This TCR beta chain derives from a study of shared clonotypes between healthy human individuals. Study-wide findings and caveats: There were few donors, and this limited the genetic and exposure-history diversity represented. Sampling used blood alone; tissue repertoires probably differ.

The CDR3 extends over 18 amino acids. Germline V gives CDR1 MDHEN, CDR2 SYDVKM. V trimming: 5 bases; J trimming: 3 bases; junction bases outside the gene matches: 17. A note on this clone: Antigen specificity is unknown.

The authors loaded roughly 200 ng DNA, around 30,000 T cell genomes, into sorted-subset replicate PCRs. Produced via immunoSEQ multiplex PCR; TCRdb's table is partial and in-frame only. The sample lists under 1,900,000 clones; less than 99% were seen once. V is TRBV28 and J is TRBJ2-7, with 9 bases lining up with TRBD1. The source is a man under 40 in good health. The sequenced sample was naive CD4+ T cells sorted from blood. Indicated subset: CD45RA+ positively selected. The CDR3 region is CASSGQGPQVRVNYEQYF. CDR3 sequence (DNA): TGTGCCAGCAGTGGACAGGGGCCCCAGGTCCGGGTGAACTACGAGCAGTACTTC.